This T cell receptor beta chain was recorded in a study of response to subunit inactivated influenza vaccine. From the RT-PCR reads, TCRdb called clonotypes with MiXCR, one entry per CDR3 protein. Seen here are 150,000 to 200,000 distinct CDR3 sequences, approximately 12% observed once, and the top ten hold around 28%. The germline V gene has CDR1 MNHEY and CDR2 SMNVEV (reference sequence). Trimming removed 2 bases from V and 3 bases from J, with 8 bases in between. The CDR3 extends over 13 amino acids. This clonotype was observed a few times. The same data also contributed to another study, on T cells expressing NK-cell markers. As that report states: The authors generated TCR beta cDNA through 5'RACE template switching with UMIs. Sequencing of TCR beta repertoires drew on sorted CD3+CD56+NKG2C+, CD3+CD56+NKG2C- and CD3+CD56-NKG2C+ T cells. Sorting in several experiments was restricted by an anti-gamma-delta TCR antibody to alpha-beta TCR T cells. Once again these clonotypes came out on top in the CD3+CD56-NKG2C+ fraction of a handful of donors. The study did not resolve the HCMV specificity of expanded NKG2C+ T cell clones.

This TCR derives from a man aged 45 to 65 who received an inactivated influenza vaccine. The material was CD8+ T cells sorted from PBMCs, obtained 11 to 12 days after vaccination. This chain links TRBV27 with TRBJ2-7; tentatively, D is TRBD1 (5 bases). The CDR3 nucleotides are TGTGCCAGCAGTTTAAGACAGTACTACGAGCAGTACTTC. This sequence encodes CASSLRQYYEQYF.